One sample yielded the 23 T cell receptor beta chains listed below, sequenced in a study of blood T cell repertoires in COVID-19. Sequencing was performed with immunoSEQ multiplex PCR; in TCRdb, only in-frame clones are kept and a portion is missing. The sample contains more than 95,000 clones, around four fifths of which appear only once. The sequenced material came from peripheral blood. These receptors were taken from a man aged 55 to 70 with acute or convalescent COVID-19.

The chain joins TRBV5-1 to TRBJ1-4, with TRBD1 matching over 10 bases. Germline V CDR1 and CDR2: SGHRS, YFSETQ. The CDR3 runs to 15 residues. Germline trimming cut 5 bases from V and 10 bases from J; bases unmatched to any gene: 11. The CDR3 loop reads CASSRGGDRGGKLFF. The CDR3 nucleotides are TGCGCCAGCAGTCGAGGTGGGGACAGGGGTGGAAAACTGTTTTTT.

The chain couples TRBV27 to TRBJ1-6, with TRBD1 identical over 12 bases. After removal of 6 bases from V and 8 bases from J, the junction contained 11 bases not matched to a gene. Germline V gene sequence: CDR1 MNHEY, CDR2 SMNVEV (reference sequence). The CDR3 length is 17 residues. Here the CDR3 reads CASSVLGTGGIDSPLHF. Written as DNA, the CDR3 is TGTGCCAGCAGCGTCTTGGGGACAGGGGGCATTGATTCACCCCTCCACTTT.

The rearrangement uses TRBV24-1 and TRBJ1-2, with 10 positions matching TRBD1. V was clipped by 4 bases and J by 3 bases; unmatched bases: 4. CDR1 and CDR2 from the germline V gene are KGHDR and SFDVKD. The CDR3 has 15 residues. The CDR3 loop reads CATSDRGTGDYGYTF. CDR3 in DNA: TGTGCCACCAGTGACCGCGGGACAGGGGACTATGGCTACACCTTC.

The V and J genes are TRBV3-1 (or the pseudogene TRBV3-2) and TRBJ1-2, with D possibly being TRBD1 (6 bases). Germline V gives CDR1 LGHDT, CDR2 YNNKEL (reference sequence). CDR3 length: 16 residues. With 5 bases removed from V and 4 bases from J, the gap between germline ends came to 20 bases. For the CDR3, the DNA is TGTGCCAGCAGCTCAAGGGGCGGCGGGGGCGTCTATGGCTACACCTTC. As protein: CASSSRGGGGVYGYTF.

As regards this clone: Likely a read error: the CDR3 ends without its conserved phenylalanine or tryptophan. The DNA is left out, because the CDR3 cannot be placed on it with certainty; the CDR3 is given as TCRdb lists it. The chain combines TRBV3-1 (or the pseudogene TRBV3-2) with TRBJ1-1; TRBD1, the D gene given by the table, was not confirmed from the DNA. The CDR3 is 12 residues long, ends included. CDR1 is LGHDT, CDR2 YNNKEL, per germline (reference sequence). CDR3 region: CASSQGTGQGML.

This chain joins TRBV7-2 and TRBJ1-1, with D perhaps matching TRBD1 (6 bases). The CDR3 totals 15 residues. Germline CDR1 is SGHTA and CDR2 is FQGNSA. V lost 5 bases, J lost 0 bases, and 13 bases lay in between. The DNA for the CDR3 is TGTGCCAGCAGCCCTGGGGGGGCAGTGAACACTGAAGCTTTCTTT. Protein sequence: CASSPGGAVNTEAFF.

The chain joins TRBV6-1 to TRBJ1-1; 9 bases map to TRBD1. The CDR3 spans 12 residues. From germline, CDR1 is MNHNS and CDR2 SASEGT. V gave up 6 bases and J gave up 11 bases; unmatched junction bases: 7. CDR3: CASSLQGARAFF. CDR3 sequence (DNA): TGTGCCAGCAGCCTACAGGGGGCGAGGGCTTTCTTT.

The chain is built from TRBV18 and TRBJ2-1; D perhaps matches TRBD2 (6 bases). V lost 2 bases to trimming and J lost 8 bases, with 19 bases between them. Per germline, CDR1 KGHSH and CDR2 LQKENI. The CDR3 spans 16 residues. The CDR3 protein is CASSPYTGDSWYEQFF. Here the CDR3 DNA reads TGTGCCAGCTCACCATACACGGGAGACTCATGGTATGAGCAGTTCTTC.

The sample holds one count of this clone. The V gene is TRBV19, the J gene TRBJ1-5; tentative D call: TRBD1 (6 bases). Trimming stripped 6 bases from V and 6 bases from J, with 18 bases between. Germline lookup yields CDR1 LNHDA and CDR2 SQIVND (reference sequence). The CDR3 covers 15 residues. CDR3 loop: CASSPLGGRGQPQHF. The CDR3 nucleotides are TGTGCCAGTAGCCCTCTTGGGGGCAGAGGTCAGCCCCAGCATTTT.

The CDR3 protein is CASSQEGAVTYEQYF. For the CDR3, the DNA is TGCGCCAGCAGCCAAGAGGGGGCAGTAACCTACGAGCAGTACTTC. The chain couples TRBV4-1 to TRBJ2-7; D perhaps matches TRBD1 (6 bases). The CDR3 is made up of 15 amino acids. Trimming removed 0 bases at V and 2 bases at J, with 11 bases between. Germline V lookup: CDR1 MGHRA, CDR2 YSYEKL.

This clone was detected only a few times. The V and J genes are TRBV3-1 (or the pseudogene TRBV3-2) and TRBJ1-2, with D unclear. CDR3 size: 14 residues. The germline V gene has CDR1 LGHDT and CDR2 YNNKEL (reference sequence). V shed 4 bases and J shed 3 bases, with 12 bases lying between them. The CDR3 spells CASSLGGRDYGYTF. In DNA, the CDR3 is TGTGCCAGCAGCCTCGGCGGGCGGGACTATGGCTACACCTTC.

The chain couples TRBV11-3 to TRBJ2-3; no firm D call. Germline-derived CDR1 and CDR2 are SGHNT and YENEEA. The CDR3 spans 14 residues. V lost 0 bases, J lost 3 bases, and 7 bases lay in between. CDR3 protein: CASSLDGKTDTQYF. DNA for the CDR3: TGTGCCAGCAGCTTAGATGGCAAGACAGATACGCAGTATTTT.

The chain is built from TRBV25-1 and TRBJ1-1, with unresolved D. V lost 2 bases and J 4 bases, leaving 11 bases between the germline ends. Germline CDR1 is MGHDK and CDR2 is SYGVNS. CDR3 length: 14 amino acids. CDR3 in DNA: TGTGCCAGCAGTGAACTCTTTGAGCCCACTGAAGCTTTCTTT. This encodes CASSELFEPTEAFF.

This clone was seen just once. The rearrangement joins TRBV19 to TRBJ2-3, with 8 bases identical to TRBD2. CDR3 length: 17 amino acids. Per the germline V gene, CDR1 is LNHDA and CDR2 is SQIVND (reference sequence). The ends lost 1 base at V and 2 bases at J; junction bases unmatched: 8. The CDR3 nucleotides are TGTGCCAGTAGTATAGTACTTCGCGGGAGGTACACAGATACGCAGTATTTT. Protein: CASSIVLRGRYTDTQYF.

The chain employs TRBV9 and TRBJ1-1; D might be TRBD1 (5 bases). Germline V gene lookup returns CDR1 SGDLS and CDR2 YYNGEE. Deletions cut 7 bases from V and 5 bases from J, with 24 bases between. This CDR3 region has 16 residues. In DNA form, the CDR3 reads TGTGCCAGCTCCCCCCGGGCCAGGGTAAAGTGGACTGAAGCTTTCTTT. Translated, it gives CASSPRARVKWTEAFF.

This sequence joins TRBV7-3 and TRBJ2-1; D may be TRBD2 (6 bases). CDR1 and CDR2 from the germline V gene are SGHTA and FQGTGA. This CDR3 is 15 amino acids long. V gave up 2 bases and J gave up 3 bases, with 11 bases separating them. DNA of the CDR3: TGTGCCAGCAGCTTACAGCGGGCTGGCTACAATGAGCAGTTCTTC. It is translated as CASSLQRAGYNEQFF.

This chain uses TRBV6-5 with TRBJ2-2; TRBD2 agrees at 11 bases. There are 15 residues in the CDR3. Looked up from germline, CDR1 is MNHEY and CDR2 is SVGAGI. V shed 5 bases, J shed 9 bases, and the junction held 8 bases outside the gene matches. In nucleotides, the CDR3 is TGTGCCAGCAGTCAATCCGGGACTAGCGGCAGGGAGCTGTTTTTT. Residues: CASSQSGTSGRELFF.

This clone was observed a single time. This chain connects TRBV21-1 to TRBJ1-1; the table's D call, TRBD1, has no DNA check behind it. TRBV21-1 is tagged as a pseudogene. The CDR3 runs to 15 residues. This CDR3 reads CASSKARTANTEAFF. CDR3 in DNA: TGTGCCAGCAGCAAAGCCCGGACAGCGAACACTGAAGCTTTCTTT.

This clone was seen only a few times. The CDR3 DNA is TGTGCCAGCAGTCAACCGACTAGCGGGAGCGCAGATACGCAGTATTTT. The encoded protein is CASSQPTSGSADTQYF. This chain connects TRBV2 to TRBJ2-3, with 12 bases that match TRBD2. Per the germline V gene, CDR1 is SNHLY and CDR2 is FYNNEI. The junction had 7 bases not matched to a gene; V was cut back by 5 bases and J by 4 bases. The CDR3 contains 16 residues.

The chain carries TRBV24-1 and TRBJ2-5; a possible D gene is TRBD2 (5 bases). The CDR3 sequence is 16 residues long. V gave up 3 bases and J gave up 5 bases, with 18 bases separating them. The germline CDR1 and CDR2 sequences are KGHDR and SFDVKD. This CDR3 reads CATSDLAGSEGETQYF. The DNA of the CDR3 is TGTGCCACCAGTGATCTCGCGGGTAGCGAAGGGGAGACCCAGTACTTC.

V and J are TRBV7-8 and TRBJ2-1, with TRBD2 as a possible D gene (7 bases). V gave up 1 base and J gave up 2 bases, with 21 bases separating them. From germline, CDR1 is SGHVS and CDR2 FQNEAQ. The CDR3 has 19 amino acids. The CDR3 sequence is CASSLVGGVMAVTYNEQFF. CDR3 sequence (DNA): TGTGCCAGCAGCTTAGTAGGGGGGGTAATGGCGGTTACCTACAATGAGCAGTTCTTC. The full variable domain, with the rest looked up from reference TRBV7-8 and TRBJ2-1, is GAGVSQSPRYKVAKRGQDVALRCDPISGHVSLFWYQQALGQGPEFLTYFQNEAQLDKSGLPSDRFFAERPEGSVSTLKIQRTQQEDSAVYLCASSLVGGVMAVTYNEQFFGPGTRLTVL.

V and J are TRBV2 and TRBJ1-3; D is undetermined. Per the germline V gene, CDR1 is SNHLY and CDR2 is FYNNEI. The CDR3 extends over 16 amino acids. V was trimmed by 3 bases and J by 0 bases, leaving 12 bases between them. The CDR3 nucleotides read TGTGCCAGCAGTGAGGGCAGACACCTCTCTGGAAACACCATATATTTT. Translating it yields CASSEGRHLSGNTIYF.

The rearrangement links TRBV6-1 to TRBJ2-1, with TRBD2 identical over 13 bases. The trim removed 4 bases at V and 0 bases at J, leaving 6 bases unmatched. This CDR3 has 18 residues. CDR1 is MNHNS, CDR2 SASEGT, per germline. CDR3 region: CASSGGLAGHSSYNEQFF. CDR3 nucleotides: TGTGCCAGCAGTGGGGGACTAGCGGGACATTCCTCCTACAATGAGCAGTTCTTC.